This T cell receptor (beta chain) was identified in a study of shared clonotypes between healthy human individuals. Each replicate PCR on the sorted subsets used roughly 200 ng DNA (roughly 32,000 T cell genomes). Measured with immunoSEQ multiplex PCR; TCRdb has only the in-frame clones, and not every one. The repertoire holds hundreds of thousands of clones, with around four fifths as singletons. As regards this clone: Its antigen is unidentified.

In germline, CDR1 is MGHDK, CDR2 SYGVNS. Trimming removed 4 bases from V and 2 bases from J; junction bases left unmatched: 7. The CDR3 sequence is 16 residues long. The study's findings and limits: Estimated clonotype richness was generally higher in naive than memory subsets.

Sequencing used memory CD4+ T cells sorted from blood. Specified subset: CD45RA-negative fraction. V gene TRBV25-1 combines with J gene TRBJ2-1, with 8 bases that match TRBD1. The sequence was collected from a woman aged 25-40 years in good health. DNA of the CDR3: TGTGCCAGCAGTGGAAGACAGGGGTCGCCCTACAATGAGCAGTTCTTC. This translates into CASSGRQGSPYNEQFF.